The TCR beta chain described here comes from a study of blood T cell repertoires in COVID-19. Whole-study context: COVID-19 samples, acute and convalescent, were from the United States, Italy and Spain. Sample material is recorded as cDNA or gDNA derived from T cells, B-cell-depleted T cells, or PBMCs.

One Seattle source followed patients from active infection through their disease course. The authors' processing: Scientists estimated how many nucleated cells there were by amplifying reference gene primers. Using immunoSEQ multiplex PCR, the repertoire was profiled, and TCRdb retains in-frame clones only, with some absent. From that table come the V and J calls and clone size; the DNA was used to work out D and trimming. Of about 300,000 clones listed, 89% are singletons. Sequencing was carried out using peripheral blood. The receptor was derived from a woman younger than 45 with COVID-19, enrolled during active disease.

The CDR3 spells CASSPPGGAGGNTIYF. The CDR3 nucleotides are TGTGCCAGCTCACCACCGGGAGGAGCGGGTGGAAACACCATATATTTT. The V gene is TRBV18, the J gene TRBJ1-3; D call uncertain. The germline gives CDR1 KGHSH, CDR2 LQKENI. V lost 0 bases, J lost 3 bases, and 12 bases lay in between. The CDR3 contains 16 residues.